This TCR beta chain was observed in a study of early T cells in non-severe SARS-CoV-2 infection. TCRdb used MiXCR to reprocess the 5' RACE reads, holding one entry per CDR3 protein. Here the sample spans about 39,000 distinct CDR3 sequences, around 6.9% being singletons. This clonotype was found many times. The TCR comes from an adult who was a healthcare worker with PCR-confirmed SARS-CoV-2 infection or an uninfected control (not recorded which). The specimen sequenced was whole blood.

The CDR3 DNA reads TGTGCCAGCAGCTTAGATGGGACAGGGTCCTACGAGCAGTACTTC. Protein: CASSLDGTGSYEQYF. V and J are TRBV7-2 and TRBJ2-7; 9 nucleotides line up with TRBD1. The CDR3 length is 15 residues. In germline, CDR1 is SGHTA, CDR2 FQGNSA. Germline trimming cut 1 base from V and 1 base from J; bases unmatched to any gene: 2.